This T cell receptor beta chain is from a study of shared clonotypes between healthy human individuals. Study details: Those who served as donors were two women and three men between the ages of 18 and 49.

On this clone itself: As yet, its antigen is unknown.

All donors were Caucasian adults living in Nashville, Tennessee. Notes on the study in general: Naive CD4 clonotypes overlapped across a few donors at around 4.7%.

Sorted-subset replicate PCR reactions contained 200 ng DNA, corresponding to tens of thousands of T cell genomes. The protocol was immunoSEQ multiplex PCR, while the TCRdb copy is restricted to in-frame clones and leaves out a portion. The sample holds roughly 2.2 million clones, 85% to 95% seen once. The CDR3 runs 18 residues. After removal of 3 bases from V and 3 bases from J, the junction contained 11 bases not matched to a gene. Germline V gene data show CDR1 as SEHNR and CDR2 as FQNEAQ (reference sequence). The rearrangement links TRBV7-9 to TRBJ2-7; 13 nucleotides line up with TRBD2. Sample: naive CD4+ T cells from PBMCs. Subset noted: CD45RA+ positively selected. The clonotype was recovered from a man aged 18 to 29 in good health. Some clones in this sample may be carry-over from other donors' samples. In DNA, the CDR3 is TGTGCCAGCAGCTTTTCACTCGGACTAGCGGGAGCAGGCTACGAGCAGTACTTC. It codes for CASSFSLGLAGAGYEQYF.